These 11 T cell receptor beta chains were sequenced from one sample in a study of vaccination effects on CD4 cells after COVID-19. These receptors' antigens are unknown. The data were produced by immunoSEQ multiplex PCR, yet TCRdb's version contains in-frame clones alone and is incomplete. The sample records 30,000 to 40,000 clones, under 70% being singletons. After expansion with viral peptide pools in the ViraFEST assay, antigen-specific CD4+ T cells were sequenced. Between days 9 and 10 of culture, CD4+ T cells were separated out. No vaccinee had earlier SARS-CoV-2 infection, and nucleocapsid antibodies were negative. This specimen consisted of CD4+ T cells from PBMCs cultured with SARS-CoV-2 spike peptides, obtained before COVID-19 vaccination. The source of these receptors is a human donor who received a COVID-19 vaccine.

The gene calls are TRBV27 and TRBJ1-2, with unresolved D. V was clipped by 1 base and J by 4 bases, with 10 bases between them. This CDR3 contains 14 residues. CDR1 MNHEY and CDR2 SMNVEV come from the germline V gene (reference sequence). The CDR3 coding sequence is TGTGCCAGCAGTTTATTTAAGGAGGGCTATGGCTACACCTTC. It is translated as CASSLFKEGYGYTF.

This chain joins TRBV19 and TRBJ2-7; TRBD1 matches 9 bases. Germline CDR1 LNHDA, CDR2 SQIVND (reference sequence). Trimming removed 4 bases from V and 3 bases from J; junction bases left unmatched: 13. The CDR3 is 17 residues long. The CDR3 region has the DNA TGTGCCAGTAGTACGTTAGCCGGGACAGGGAGTCTCTACGAGCAGTACTTC. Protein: CASSTLAGTGSLYEQYF.

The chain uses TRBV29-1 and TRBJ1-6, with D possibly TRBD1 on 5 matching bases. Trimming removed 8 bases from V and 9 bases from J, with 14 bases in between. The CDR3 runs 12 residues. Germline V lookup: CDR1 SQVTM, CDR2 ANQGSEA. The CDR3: CSIRDPGSPLHF. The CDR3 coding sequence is TGCAGCATCCGGGACCCGGGTTCACCCCTCCACTTT.

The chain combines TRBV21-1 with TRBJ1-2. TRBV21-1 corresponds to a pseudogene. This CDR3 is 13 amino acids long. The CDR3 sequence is CASSKEEGPGYTF. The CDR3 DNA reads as TGTGCCAGCAGCAAAGAGGAGGGGCCTGGCTACACCTTC.

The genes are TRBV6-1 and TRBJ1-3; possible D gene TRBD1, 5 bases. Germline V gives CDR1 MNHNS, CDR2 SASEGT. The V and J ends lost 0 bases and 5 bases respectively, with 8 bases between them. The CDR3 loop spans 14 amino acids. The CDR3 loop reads CASSEAPGRNTIYF. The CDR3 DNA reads TGTGCCAGCAGTGAAGCCCCAGGGAGAAACACCATATATTTT.

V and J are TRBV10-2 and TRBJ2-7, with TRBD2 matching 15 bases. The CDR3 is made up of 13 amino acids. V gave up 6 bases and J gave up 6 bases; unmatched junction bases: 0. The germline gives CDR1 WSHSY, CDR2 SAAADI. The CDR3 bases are TGCGCCAGCAGGGGACTAGCGGGAGGCGAGCAGTACTTC. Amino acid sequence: CASRGLAGGEQYF.

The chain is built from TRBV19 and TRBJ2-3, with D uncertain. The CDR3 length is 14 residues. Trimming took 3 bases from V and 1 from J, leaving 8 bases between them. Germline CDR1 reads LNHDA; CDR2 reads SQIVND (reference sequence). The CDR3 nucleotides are TGTGCCAGTAGTATCCGGGCCGGCACAGATACGCAGTATTTT. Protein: CASSIRAGTDTQYF.

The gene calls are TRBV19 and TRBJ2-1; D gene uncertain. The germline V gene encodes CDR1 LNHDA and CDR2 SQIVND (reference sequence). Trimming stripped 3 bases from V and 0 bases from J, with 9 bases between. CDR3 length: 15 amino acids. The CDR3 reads CASSISPHSYNEQFF. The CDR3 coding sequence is TGTGCCAGTAGTATCTCCCCCCACTCCTACAATGAGCAGTTCTTC.

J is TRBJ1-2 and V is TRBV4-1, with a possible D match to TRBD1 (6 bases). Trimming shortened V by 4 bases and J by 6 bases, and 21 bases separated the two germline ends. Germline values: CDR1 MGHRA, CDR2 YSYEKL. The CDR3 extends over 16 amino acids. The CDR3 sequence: CASSPGGINRDDGYTF. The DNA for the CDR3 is TGCGCCAGCAGCCCAGGCGGGATAAACAGGGATGATGGCTACACCTTC.

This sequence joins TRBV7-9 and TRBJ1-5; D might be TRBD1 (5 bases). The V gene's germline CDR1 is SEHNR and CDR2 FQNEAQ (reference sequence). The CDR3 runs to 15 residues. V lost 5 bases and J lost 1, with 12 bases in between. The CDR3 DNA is TGTGCCAGCAGCCCGCCCGGGGACAGCAATCAGCCCCAGCATTTT. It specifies CASSPPGDSNQPQHF. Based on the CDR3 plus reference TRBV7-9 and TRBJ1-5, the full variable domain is DTGVSQNPRHKITKRGQNVTFRCDPISEHNRLYWYRQTLGQGPEFLTYFQNEAQLEKSRLLSDRFSAERPKGSFSTLEIQRTEQGDSAMYLCASSPPGDSNQPQHFGDGTRLSIL.

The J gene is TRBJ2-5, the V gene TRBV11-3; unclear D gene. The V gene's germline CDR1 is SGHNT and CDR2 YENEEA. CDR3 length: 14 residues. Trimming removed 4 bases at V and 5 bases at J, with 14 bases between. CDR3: CASSSTGLGETQYF. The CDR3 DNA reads TGTGCCAGCAGCTCCACCGGCCTGGGGGAGACCCAGTACTTC.